In its sample, the clone carrying this T cell receptor (beta chain) was seen once. Antigen: not known. The source of the sample is a study of cytotoxic CD8 clonotypes in ibrutinib-treated CLL. For the study at large: Partial response occurred in 24 patients and complete response in 2; at median about 70 months, around 14 remained remitted and some 12 progressed. Broader study findings: Clonality rose at ibrutinib response, held steady in sustained remission, and fell toward baseline at progression.

Deep sequencing aimed at 1 in 200,000 to 1 in 1 million T cells' resolution. Libraries were prepared by immunoSEQ multiplex PCR; TCRdb keeps only in-frame clonotypes and omits some of them. This sample has 150,000 or so clones, with about 80% found just once. This TCR was sampled from a human donor with chronic lymphocytic leukemia. Sequenced here: PBMCs, sampled after 24 months of ibrutinib treatment.

This chain's CDR3 is CASSSASTRNEQFF. As DNA, the CDR3 is TGTGCCAGCAGCTCCGCTTCGACTAGAAATGAGCAGTTCTTC. The V call is TRBV7-2, the J call TRBJ2-1, with D possibly matching TRBD2 (6 bases). The CDR3 has 14 residues. The V end lost 4 bases, the J end lost 7 bases, and 14 bases lay between the germline ends. Germline lookup yields CDR1 SGHTA and CDR2 FQGNSA.